One and the same sample provided the 15 T cell receptor beta chains below, sequenced in a study of regulatory T cells in long-lasting Graves disease. Time point denoted: newly diagnosed GD, antithyroid drugs for less than 3 months. The TCR library was made from RNA that had been extracted from PBMCs in TRIzol. The authors built TCR beta libraries using iRepertoire HTBI primers and Arm-PCR of CDR3 regions. One entry per CDR3 protein, called by TCRdb with MiXCR from the multiplex PCR reads. This table holds about 500,000 distinct CDR3 sequences, roughly 16% found once. In addition, the sample was reused for a study of T cells in Graves' hyperthyroidism and ophthalmopathy.

The sequences come from peripheral blood mononuclear cells (PBMCs), collected at new diagnosis, from a patient treated with antithyroid drugs. The receptors come from a man aged 35 to 55 with Graves disease.

The V gene is TRBV5-1, the J gene TRBJ2-2, with D perhaps TRBD1 (5 bases). The CDR3 loop spans 19 amino acids. The germline gives CDR1 SGHRS, CDR2 YFSETQ. Trimming shortened V by 4 bases and J by 1 base, and 23 bases separated the two germline ends. CDR3 protein: CASSGRAAQGLQNTGELFF. The CDR3 region has the DNA TGCGCCAGCAGCGGCCGGGCCGCCCAGGGCCTACAGAACACCGGGGAGCTGTTTTTT.

This clonotype was counted a few times. The rearrangement joins TRBV20-1 to TRBJ2-1, with D perhaps TRBD1 (6 bases). V was pared by 0 bases and J by 10 bases, with 22 bases between. The V gene's germline CDR1 is DFQATT and CDR2 SNEGSKA (reference sequence). The CDR3 is 16 residues long. CDR3 nucleotide sequence: TGCAGTGCTAGAGATAGTGGCAGGGGCCCCCGCCGGGAGCAGTTCTTC. It is translated as CSARDSGRGPRREQFF.

The chain employs TRBV9 and TRBJ2-7; possible D gene TRBD1, 7 bases. Germline V gene data show CDR1 as SGDLS and CDR2 as YYNGEE. Trimming stripped 4 bases from V and 5 bases from J, with 19 bases between. CDR3 length: 15 amino acids. The CDR3: CASSPDGGGTDEQYF. DNA for the CDR3: TGTGCCAGCAGCCCAGATGGAGGGGGCACCGACGAGCAGTACTTC. The variable domain in full, with the rest retrieved from reference TRBV9 and TRBJ2-7, is DSGVTQTPKHLITATGQRVTLRCSPRSGDLSVYWYQQSLDQGLQFLIQYYNGEERAKGNILERFSAQQFPDLHSELNLSSLELGDSALYFCASSPDGGGTDEQYFGPGTRLTVT.

This clonotype has a handful of counts. The chain is built from TRBV28 and TRBJ2-1; no clear D gene. V was clipped by 5 bases and J by 9 bases, with 11 bases between them. The CDR3 runs 12 residues. CDR1 is MDHEN and CDR2 is SYDVKM in the germline V gene. As DNA, the CDR3 is TGTGCCAGCAGTCCCCTAGTGGGTGAGCAGTTCTTC. It is translated as CASSPLVGEQFF.

This clonotype was recorded many times. Written as DNA, the CDR3 is TGTGCCATCTCGGACAGGGGACAAGATACGCAGTATTTT. It is translated as CAISDRGQDTQYF. The rearrangement links TRBV10-3 to TRBJ2-3, with TRBD1 identical over 9 bases. The germline V gene encodes CDR1 ENHRY and CDR2 SYGVKD. V dropped 8 bases and J dropped 5; count of bases not matched to a gene: 5. The CDR3 loop spans 13 amino acids.

This clonotype has more than one count but fewer than ten. The chain joins TRBV7-2 to TRBJ1-1; 8 bases fit TRBD1. This CDR3 region has 14 residues. Per germline, CDR1 SGHTA and CDR2 FQGNSA. The junction had 9 bases not matched to a gene; V was cut back by 8 bases and J by 4 bases. The CDR3 DNA sequence: TGTGCCAGCGGCCCGATGGACAGGGTCACTGAAGCTTTCTTT. Its protein product is CASGPMDRVTEAFF.

This clonotype showed up many times. The junction shows a germline mismatch at one end, possibly a read error. This chain connects TRBV5-1 to TRBJ2-1, with 10 nucleotides matching TRBD2. CDR1 and CDR2 from the germline V gene are SGHRS and YFSETQ. The CDR3 sequence is 15 residues long. The CDR3 region is CASSLGSGGFNEQFF. DNA of the CDR3: TGTGCCAGCAGCTTAGGTAGCGGGGGGTTCAATGAGCAGTTCTTC.

About this clonotype itself: At one end the junction does not follow the germline gene, possibly because of a read error. The chain combines TRBV28 with TRBJ1-4, with unresolved D. CDR1 is MDHEN, CDR2 SYDVKM, per germline. This CDR3 region has 15 residues. This CDR3 is CASSQAGGRWEKLFF. For the CDR3, the DNA is TGCGCCAGCAGCCAAGCTGGTGGGAGGTGGGAAAAACTGTTTTTT. The full variable domain, with the rest looked up from reference TRBV28 and TRBJ1-4, is DVKVTQSSRYLVKRTGEKVFLECVQDMDHENMFWYRQDPGLGLRLIYFSYDVKMKEKGDIPEGYSVSREKKERFSLILESASTNQTSMYLCASSQAGGRWEKLFFGSGTQLSVL.

This clonotype was counted between two and nine times. This chain joins TRBV5-1 and TRBJ2-3; 7 positions agree with TRBD1. J was trimmed by 4 bases and V by 7 bases; bases with no gene match: 12. The CDR3 sequence is 15 residues long. Germline V gives CDR1 SGHRS, CDR2 YFSETQ. The DNA for the CDR3 is TGCGCCAGCGGAGAAGAGAGACAGGGATCAGATACGCAGTATTTT. As protein: CASGEERQGSDTQYF.

V is TRBV7-2 and J is TRBJ2-7; tentatively, D is TRBD2 (5 bases). Trimming shortened V by 4 bases and J by 2 bases, and 15 bases separated the two germline ends. Per the germline V gene, CDR1 is SGHTA and CDR2 is FQGNSA. The CDR3 runs to 15 residues. The CDR3 is CASSWRASRAYEQYF. CDR3 DNA sequence: TGTGCCAGCAGCTGGCGGGCTAGCCGGGCCTACGAGCAGTACTTC.

There are many counts of this clonotype. A junction boundary mismatches the germline segment, possibly from a read error. This sequence joins TRBV3-1 and TRBJ2-5, with a tentative D call TRBD2 (5 bases). The CDR3 is made up of 12 amino acids. The V gene's germline CDR1 is LGHDT and CDR2 YNNKEL (reference sequence). The CDR3 reads CASSQGGSERNF. CDR3 coding DNA: TGTGCCAGCAGCCAAGGTGGGAGTGAACGGAACTTC.

This clonotype showed up many times. The V gene is TRBV6-1, the J gene TRBJ2-5, with D unresolved. Trimming removed 8 bases at V and 2 bases at J, with 15 bases between. Germline CDR1 reads MNHNS; CDR2 reads SASEGT. The CDR3 is 14 amino acids. CDR3 nucleotides: TGTGCCAGCCTCCAAGGGCCTTTTCAAGAGACCCAGTACTTC. It translates to CASLQGPFQETQYF.

This clonotype appeared many times. The gene calls are TRBV2 and TRBJ2-3; 8 nucleotides line up with TRBD2. The length of the CDR3 is 16 residues. V shed 0 bases, J shed 0 bases, and the junction held 2 bases outside the gene matches. Looked up from germline, CDR1 is SNHLY and CDR2 is FYNNEI. The CDR3 DNA sequence: TGTGCCAGCAGTGAAGCGACTAGCGCTAGCACAGATACGCAGTATTTT. Encoded protein: CASSEATSASTDTQYF.

V usage is TRBV3-1 and J usage is TRBJ1-5; D is ambiguous. The length of the CDR3 is 13 residues. Trimming shortened V by 3 bases and J by 7 bases, and 10 bases separated the two germline ends. Germline V lookup: CDR1 LGHDT, CDR2 YNNKEL (reference sequence). The CDR3 nucleotides read TGTGCCAGCAGCCAGGGGTTAGAACAGCCCCAGCATTTT. As protein: CASSQGLEQPQHF.

This clonotype has a count of ten or more. The DNA for the CDR3 is TGTGCCACCGGACAGGGGGTGAATGGCTACACCTTC. It is translated as CATGQGVNGYTF. The gene calls are TRBV12-3 or TRBV12-4 and TRBJ1-2; 10 nucleotides align to TRBD1. CDR3 length equals 12 residues. With V trimmed by 10 bases and J by 6 bases, 5 bases remained unmatched.